The rows below give T cell receptor beta chains drawn from one sample of a study of T cells in localized non-small cell lung cancer. The assay was immunoSEQ multiplex PCR, and TCRdb's table has in-frame clones only and misses some. The sample lists under 35,000 clones, approximately 85% occurring once. The sequenced sample was peripheral blood mononuclear cells, obtained before any cancer treatment. Source of these receptors: a woman aged 35 to 75 with stage III lung adenocarcinoma. CDR3s include the opening cysteine and the closing phenylalanine or tryptophan. The order of the fields is CDR3 protein, CDR3 DNA, CDR3 length, J gene, V gene, D gene, clone size. A D gene is named only where the DNA matches it firmly. The listing skips clone size in some rows; elsewhere it reads once, few, many or a size class.

CDR3 protein: CASSLTANQPQHF
CDR3 DNA: TGTGCCAGCAGTTTAACGGCCAATCAGCCCCAGCATTTT
CDR3 length: 13
J gene: TRBJ1-5
V gene: TRBV6-6
D gene: -
clone size: -

CDR3 protein: CASSLRFGSGANVLTF
CDR3 DNA: TGTGCCAGCAGCTTGAGGTTCGGGTCCGGGGCCAACGTCCTGACTTTC
CDR3 length: 16
J gene: TRBJ2-6
V gene: TRBV5-4
D gene: -
clone size: -

CDR3 protein: CASSLGPGELFF
CDR3 DNA: TGTGCCAGCAGCTTAGGGCCCGGGGAGCTGTTTTTT
CDR3 length: 12
J gene: TRBJ2-2
V gene: TRBV7-3
D gene: -
clone size: once

CDR3 protein: CASSVQGAEDTQYF
CDR3 DNA: TGTGCCAGCAGCGTACAGGGGGCCGAAGATACGCAGTATTTT
CDR3 length: 14
J gene: TRBJ2-3
V gene: TRBV9
D gene: TRBD1
clone size: -

CDR3 protein: CASSTGGNSYEQYF
CDR3 DNA: TGTGCCAGCAGTACAGGGGGGAACTCCTACGAGCAGTACTTC
CDR3 length: 14
J gene: TRBJ2-7
V gene: TRBV11-3
D gene: TRBD1
clone size: -

CDR3 protein: CASSKRSGTEVYGYTF
CDR3 DNA: TGTGCCAGCAGCAAAAGGTCGGGGACAGAAGTTTATGGCTACACCTTC
CDR3 length: 16
J gene: TRBJ1-2
V gene: TRBV7-2
D gene: TRBD1
clone size: once

CDR3 protein: CSALSGTNTGELFF
CDR3 DNA: TGCAGCGCCCTTAGCGGAACGAACACCGGGGAGCTGTTTTTT
CDR3 length: 14
J gene: TRBJ2-2
V gene: TRBV29-1
D gene: -
clone size: -

CDR3 protein: CASSLRGEQFF
CDR3 DNA: TGTGCCAGCAGTTTACGGGGTGAGCAGTTCTTC
CDR3 length: 11
J gene: TRBJ2-1
V gene: TRBV27
D gene: -
clone size: -

CDR3 protein: CASSLDAGGRGTEAFF
CDR3 DNA: TGTGCCAGCAGCTTAGATGCAGGGGGCCGTGGCACTGAAGCTTTCTTT
CDR3 length: 16
J gene: TRBJ1-1
V gene: TRBV7-2
D gene: TRBD1
clone size: -

CDR3 protein: CSVEMVRGARGSPYNEQFF
CDR3 DNA: TGCAGCGTTGAGATGGTGAGGGGAGCCCGCGGGAGTCCCTACAATGAGCAGTTCTTC
CDR3 length: 19
J gene: TRBJ2-1
V gene: TRBV29-1
D gene: TRBD2
clone size: -

CDR3 protein: CASSMGGDQPQHF
CDR3 DNA: TGTGCCAGTAGTATGGGCGGGGATCAGCCCCAGCATTTT
CDR3 length: 13
J gene: TRBJ1-5
V gene: TRBV19
D gene: -
clone size: -

CDR3 protein: CASSERGGTRQHF
CDR3 DNA: TGTGCCAGCAGTGAGAGGGGGGGAACACGCCAGCATTTT
CDR3 length: 13
J gene: TRBJ1-5
V gene: TRBV6-1
D gene: -
clone size: -

CDR3 protein: CASSPPGSIREQYF
CDR3 DNA: TGTGCCAGCAGCCCCCCGGGGTCTATACGCGAGCAGTACTTC
CDR3 length: 14
J gene: TRBJ2-7
V gene: TRBV7-2
D gene: -
clone size: -

CDR3 protein: CASSPWTGNNYGYTF
CDR3 DNA: TGTGCCAGCAGTCCCTGGACAGGGAATAACTATGGCTACACCTTC
CDR3 length: 15
J gene: TRBJ1-2
V gene: TRBV28
D gene: TRBD1
clone size: -

CDR3 protein: CASSPFLDSTYEQYF
CDR3 DNA: TGTGCCAGCAGCCCCTTTCTGGACAGCACCTACGAGCAGTACTTC
CDR3 length: 15
J gene: TRBJ2-7
V gene: TRBV27
D gene: -
clone size: once

CDR3 protein: CASRLGGGYTF
CDR3 DNA: TGTGCAAGTCGCTTAGGGGGCGGCTACACCTTC
CDR3 length: 11
J gene: TRBJ1-2
V gene: TRBV12-2
D gene: -
clone size: -

CDR3 protein: CASSQGAGTNTGELFF
CDR3 DNA: TGTGCCAGCAGCCAAGGAGCGGGGACGAACACCGGGGAGCTGTTTTTT
CDR3 length: 16
J gene: TRBJ2-2
V gene: TRBV4-2
D gene: TRBD2
clone size: -

CDR3 protein: CASSGTGGNQPQHF
CDR3 DNA: TGTGCCAGTAGTGGGACAGGGGGCAATCAGCCCCAGCATTTT
CDR3 length: 14
J gene: TRBJ1-5
V gene: TRBV19
D gene: TRBD1
clone size: -

CDR3 protein: CASSWTGGAYNSPLHF
CDR3 DNA: TGTGCCAGCAGTTGGACAGGGGGCGCTTATAATTCACCCCTCCACTTT
CDR3 length: 16
J gene: TRBJ1-6
V gene: TRBV6-6
D gene: TRBD1
clone size: -

CDR3 protein: CASSQVTVPSSYNSPLHF
CDR3 DNA: TGCGCCAGCAGCCAGGTTACAGTTCCCAGCTCCTATAATTCACCCCTCCACTTT
CDR3 length: 18
J gene: TRBJ1-6
V gene: TRBV4-1
D gene: -
clone size: -

CDR3 protein: CASSPLAGAVIFTGELFF
CDR3 DNA: TGTGCCAGCTCACCCCTAGCGGGGGCAGTCATTTTCACCGGGGAGCTGTTTTTT
CDR3 length: 18
J gene: TRBJ2-2
V gene: TRBV18
D gene: TRBD2
clone size: -

CDR3 protein: CSVEAGGPITGELFF
CDR3 DNA: TGCAGCGTTGAAGCGGGAGGGCCTATCACCGGGGAGCTGTTTTTT
CDR3 length: 15
J gene: TRBJ2-2
V gene: TRBV29-1
D gene: TRBD2
clone size: few

CDR3 protein: CASSLSGSRSGTEAFF
CDR3 DNA: TGCGCCAGCAGCTTGTCAGGGTCCCGATCGGGGACTGAAGCTTTCTTT
CDR3 length: 16
J gene: TRBJ1-1
V gene: TRBV5-1
D gene: -
clone size: -

CDR3 protein: CASSQDDLAGVTGELFF
CDR3 DNA: TGTGCCAGCAGCCAAGATGACCTAGCGGGGGTAACCGGGGAGCTGTTTTTT
CDR3 length: 17
J gene: TRBJ2-2
V gene: TRBV4-2
D gene: TRBD2
clone size: -

CDR3 protein: CATSRFGRGTEAFF
CDR3 DNA: TGTGCCACCAGCCGGTTCGGGAGAGGCACTGAAGCTTTCTTT
CDR3 length: 14
J gene: TRBJ1-1
V gene: TRBV15
D gene: -
clone size: -

CDR3 protein: CSVRGAYGYTF
CDR3 DNA: TGCAGTGTAAGGGGGGCCTATGGCTACACCTTC
CDR3 length: 11
J gene: TRBJ1-2
V gene: TRBV20-1
D gene: -
clone size: -

CDR3 protein: CASSSLTRTSLSYEQYF
CDR3 DNA: TGTGCCAGCAGTTCCTTAACCCGGACTAGCTTGAGCTACGAGCAGTACTTC
CDR3 length: 17
J gene: TRBJ2-7
V gene: TRBV28
D gene: TRBD2
clone size: -

CDR3 protein: CASSLRDSGMYGYTF
CDR3 DNA: TGTGCCAGCAGCCTCCGGGACAGCGGAATGTATGGCTACACCTTC
CDR3 length: 15
J gene: TRBJ1-2
V gene: TRBV7-9
D gene: TRBD1
clone size: -

CDR3 protein: CASSLSNRDTEAFF
CDR3 DNA: TGCGCCAGCAGCCTCTCAAACAGGGATACTGAAGCTTTCTTT
CDR3 length: 14
J gene: TRBJ1-1
V gene: TRBV5-1
D gene: -
clone size: -

CDR3 protein: CASSPLSDRGYGYTF
CDR3 DNA: TGTGCCAGCAGCCCCCTATCTGACAGGGGCTATGGCTACACCTTC
CDR3 length: 15
J gene: TRBJ1-2
V gene: TRBV5-6
D gene: TRBD1
clone size: -

CDR3 protein: CASSYEPGVSYEQYF
CDR3 DNA: TGTGCCAGCAGTTACGAGCCAGGGGTTTCCTACGAGCAGTACTTC
CDR3 length: 15
J gene: TRBJ2-7
V gene: TRBV6-5
D gene: -
clone size: once

CDR3 protein: CASLNQAASYEQYF
CDR3 DNA: TGTGCCAGCCTAAACCAAGCGGCATCCTACGAGCAGTACTTC
CDR3 length: 14
J gene: TRBJ2-7
V gene: TRBV2
D gene: -
clone size: -

CDR3 protein: CASSAGTYGYTF
CDR3 DNA: TGTGCCAGCTCGGCAGGGACCTATGGCTACACCTTC
CDR3 length: 12
J gene: TRBJ1-2
V gene: TRBV6-5
D gene: -
clone size: -

CDR3 protein: CASSYKGTGELFF
CDR3 DNA: TGTGCCAGCAGTTACAAGGGTACCGGGGAGCTGTTTTTT
CDR3 length: 13
J gene: TRBJ2-2
V gene: TRBV6-5
D gene: -
clone size: -

CDR3 protein: CASSERREPGELFF
CDR3 DNA: TGTGCCAGCAGTGAACGGCGGGAGCCCGGGGAGCTGTTTTTT
CDR3 length: 14
J gene: TRBJ2-2
V gene: TRBV2
D gene: TRBD2
clone size: -

CDR3 protein: CATTWDSRTDTQYF
CDR3 DNA: TGTGCCACCACCTGGGACTCCCGGACAGATACGCAGTATTTT
CDR3 length: 14
J gene: TRBJ2-3
V gene: TRBV15
D gene: -
clone size: -

CDR3 protein: CASSEKGGRRDIQYF
CDR3 DNA: TGTGCCAGCAGTGAAAAAGGAGGGAGGAGGGACATTCAGTACTTC
CDR3 length: 15
J gene: TRBJ2-4
V gene: TRBV2
D gene: -
clone size: once

CDR3 protein: CASSSAQTGPPDTQYF
CDR3 DNA: TGTGCCAGCAGCTCAGCACAGACAGGCCCCCCAGATACGCAGTATTTT
CDR3 length: 16
J gene: TRBJ2-3
V gene: TRBV7-3
D gene: -
clone size: -

CDR3 protein: CASSHTYEQYF
CDR3 DNA: TGTGCCAGCAGTCATACCTACGAGCAGTACTTC
CDR3 length: 11
J gene: TRBJ2-7
V gene: TRBV6-9
D gene: -
clone size: -

CDR3 protein: CASRQANTEAFF
CDR3 DNA: TGCGCCAGCAGACAGGCGAACACTGAAGCTTTCTTT
CDR3 length: 12
J gene: TRBJ1-1
V gene: TRBV5-1
D gene: -
clone size: -

CDR3 protein: CASSPLDGGASGELFF
CDR3 DNA: TGTGCCAGCTCACCCCTGGATGGGGGGGCGAGCGGGGAGCTGTTTTTT
CDR3 length: 16
J gene: TRBJ2-2
V gene: TRBV18
D gene: -
clone size: once

CDR3 protein: CASSPLGGGVTDTQYF
CDR3 DNA: TGTGCCAGCAGCCCCCTCGGAGGGGGGGTCACAGATACGCAGTATTTT
CDR3 length: 16
J gene: TRBJ2-3
V gene: TRBV9
D gene: -
clone size: -

CDR3 protein: CASSGEGKGNYGYTF
CDR3 DNA: TGCGCCAGCAGCGGCGAGGGGAAAGGTAACTATGGCTACACCTTC
CDR3 length: 15
J gene: TRBJ1-2
V gene: TRBV4-1
D gene: -
clone size: -

CDR3 protein: CASSQDLGQVYNEQFF
CDR3 DNA: TGCGCCAGCAGCCAAGATTTGGGACAGGTCTACAATGAGCAGTTCTTC
CDR3 length: 16
J gene: TRBJ2-1
V gene: TRBV4-3
D gene: TRBD1
clone size: -

CDR3 protein: CASSYVSGSNEQFF
CDR3 DNA: TGTGCCAGCAGTTACGTCTCAGGATCCAATGAGCAGTTCTTC
CDR3 length: 14
J gene: TRBJ2-1
V gene: TRBV6-6
D gene: -
clone size: -

CDR3 protein: CASSSRDIASYEQYF
CDR3 DNA: TGTGCCAGCAGCTCCCGGGACATCGCTTCCTACGAGCAGTACTTC
CDR3 length: 15
J gene: TRBJ2-7
V gene: TRBV7-8
D gene: -
clone size: -

CDR3 protein: CASRQGTSAYNEQFF
CDR3 DNA: TGTGCCAGCAGACAGGGGACTAGCGCCTACAATGAGCAGTTCTTC
CDR3 length: 15
J gene: TRBJ2-1
V gene: TRBV27
D gene: TRBD2
clone size: -

CDR3 protein: CASSTGAHNRNTEAFF
CDR3 DNA: TGTGCCAGTAGTACAGGGGCACACAATCGGAACACTGAAGCTTTCTTT
CDR3 length: 16
J gene: TRBJ1-1
V gene: TRBV19
D gene: -
clone size: -

CDR3 protein: CASSLGQGLGEKLFF
CDR3 DNA: TGCGCCAGCAGCTTGGGGCAGGGGCTAGGGGAAAAACTGTTTTTT
CDR3 length: 15
J gene: TRBJ1-4
V gene: TRBV5-1
D gene: -
clone size: once

CDR3 protein: CASSEKGLSYEQYF
CDR3 DNA: TGCGCCAGCAGTGAGAAAGGACTATCCTACGAGCAGTACTTC
CDR3 length: 14
J gene: TRBJ2-7
V gene: TRBV10-1
D gene: -
clone size: -

CDR3 protein: CASRGFHEQFF
CDR3 DNA: TGCGCCAGCAGGGGTTTCCATGAGCAGTTCTTC
CDR3 length: 11
J gene: TRBJ2-1
V gene: TRBV4-1
D gene: -
clone size: -

CDR3 protein: CASSRAWGLNTEAFF
CDR3 DNA: TGTGCCAGCAGCCGCGCTTGGGGGCTGAACACTGAAGCTTTCTTT
CDR3 length: 15
J gene: TRBJ1-1
V gene: TRBV5-5
D gene: -
clone size: -

CDR3 protein: CASSSRDRVFQETQYF
CDR3 DNA: TGTGCCAGCAGCTCCCGGGACAGGGTTTTCCAAGAGACCCAGTACTTC
CDR3 length: 16
J gene: TRBJ2-5
V gene: TRBV7-6
D gene: TRBD1
clone size: -

CDR3 protein: CASSLSQGARGEKLFF
CDR3 DNA: TGTGCCAGCAGTTTATCTCAGGGGGCGCGCGGTGAAAAACTGTTTTTT
CDR3 length: 16
J gene: TRBJ1-4
V gene: TRBV27
D gene: TRBD1
clone size: -

CDR3 protein: CASSQQAVGDYEQYF
CDR3 DNA: TGCGCCAGCAGCCAGCAAGCGGTCGGGGACTACGAGCAGTACTTC
CDR3 length: 15
J gene: TRBJ2-7
V gene: TRBV4-1
D gene: -
clone size: -

CDR3 protein: CASSVGGSTDTQYF
CDR3 DNA: TGTGCCAGCAGCGTAGGAGGGAGCACAGATACGCAGTATTTT
CDR3 length: 14
J gene: TRBJ2-3
V gene: TRBV9
D gene: -
clone size: -

CDR3 protein: CASSRSGTAIGGANVLTF
CDR3 DNA: TGCGCCAGCAGCCGATCCGGGACTGCAATAGGGGGGGCCAACGTCCTGACTTTC
CDR3 length: 18
J gene: TRBJ2-6
V gene: TRBV5-1
D gene: -
clone size: -

CDR3 protein: CASRSSGGAPSYEQYF
CDR3 DNA: TGCGCCAGCAGGTCTAGCGGGGGGGCCCCATCCTACGAGCAGTACTTC
CDR3 length: 16
J gene: TRBJ2-7
V gene: TRBV5-1
D gene: TRBD2
clone size: -

CDR3 protein: CSVEATRGGTEAFF
CDR3 DNA: TGCAGCGTTGAAGCAACCAGGGGAGGGACTGAAGCTTTCTTT
CDR3 length: 14
J gene: TRBJ1-1
V gene: TRBV29-1
D gene: -
clone size: -

CDR3 protein: CASSVGTNSGVDTQYF
CDR3 DNA: TGTGCCAGCAGCGTAGGTACTAACTCGGGGGTAGATACGCAGTATTTT
CDR3 length: 16
J gene: TRBJ2-3
V gene: TRBV9
D gene: -
clone size: -